This T cell receptor (beta chain) comes out of a study of fetal regulatory T cell absence and autoimmunity. About the research overall: Exocrine pancreas autoimmunity occurred in IPEX patients lacking clinical diabetes.

CDR3 length: 16 amino acids. The V gene's germline CDR1 is LGHNT and CDR2 FRNRAP. Germline trimming cut 0 bases from V and 0 bases from J; bases unmatched to any gene: 1. The assay was immunoSEQ multiplex PCR, and TCRdb's table has in-frame clones only and misses some. This repertoire shows 95,000 or so clones, roughly 70% found once; its top ten account for less than 2.5%. The TCR was taken from a male donor with IPEX syndrome. Input material: pancreas tissue. The rearrangement uses TRBV12-5 and TRBJ2-7, with 11 bases lining up with TRBD2. The CDR3: CASGLVSGGASYEQYF. In DNA, the CDR3 is TGTGCTAGTGGTTTGGTTAGCGGGGGGGCCTCCTACGAGCAGTACTTC.